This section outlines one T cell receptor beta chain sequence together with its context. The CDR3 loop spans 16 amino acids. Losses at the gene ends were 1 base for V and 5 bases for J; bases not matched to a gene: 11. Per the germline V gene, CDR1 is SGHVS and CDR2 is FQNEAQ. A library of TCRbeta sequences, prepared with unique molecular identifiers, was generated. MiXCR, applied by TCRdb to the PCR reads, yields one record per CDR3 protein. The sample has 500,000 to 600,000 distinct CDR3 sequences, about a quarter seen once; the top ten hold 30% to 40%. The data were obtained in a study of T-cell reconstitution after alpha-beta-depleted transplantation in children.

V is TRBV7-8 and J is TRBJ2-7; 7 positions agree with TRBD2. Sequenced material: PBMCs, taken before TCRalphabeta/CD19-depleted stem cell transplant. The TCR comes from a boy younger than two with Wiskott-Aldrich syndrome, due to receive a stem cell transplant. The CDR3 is CASSLEYGGRNHEQYF. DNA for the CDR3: TGTGCCAGCAGCTTAGAGTATGGCGGGAGAAACCACGAGCAGTACTTC.